This entry concerns a single TCR beta chain. Sequencing used immunoSEQ multiplex PCR; TCRdb keeps in-frame clones, though not all of them. Of 450,000 to 500,000 clones listed, 80% to 90% were seen once; the top ten hold 3% to 4%. These data are taken from a study of blood T cell repertoires in COVID-19. Study overall: Spain, Italy and the United States supplied samples that represented acute and convalescent COVID-19.

The receptor comes from a human donor in a cohort sampled during active COVID-19. Sample: peripheral blood.

Here the CDR3 DNA reads TGTGCCAGCAGCCCGGGTCATAGCGGGAGTAACACAGATACGCAGTATTTT. Its protein is CASSPGHSGSNTDTQYF. The chain employs TRBV3-1 (or the pseudogene TRBV3-2) and TRBJ2-3; TRBD2 agrees at 9 bases. The germline gives CDR1 LGHDT, CDR2 YNNKEL (reference sequence). The V gene end was trimmed by 4 bases and the J gene end by 2 bases; junction bases not matched to a gene: 10. The CDR3 covers 17 residues.